This entry lists 13 T cell receptor beta chains sequenced from one sample in a study of cytomegalovirus exposure and HLA in healthy donors. The primer mix had 60 Vbeta and 13 Jbeta primers. Only in-frame clones appear in the TCRdb table, and some are missing; sequencing was by immunoSEQ multiplex PCR. This table has 100,000 or so clones, around 80% appearing once. The sample consisted of PBMCs. These receptors all stem from a male donor in good health and CMV-seronegative.

The chain carries TRBV9 and TRBJ2-7; the match to TRBD2 covers 7 bases. J gave up 6 bases and V 4 bases, and 7 bases lay outside the gene matches. The CDR3 loop spans 13 amino acids. Germline V gene data show CDR1 as SGDLS and CDR2 as YYNGEE. The CDR3 protein is CASSLGGGGEQYF. CDR3 nucleotides: TGTGCCAGCAGCCTGGGGGGGGGAGGCGAGCAGTACTTC.

The rearrangement links TRBV2 to TRBJ1-2, with 7 positions matching TRBD1. Germline values: CDR1 SNHLY, CDR2 FYNNEI. The CDR3 runs 14 residues. The junction had 3 bases not matched to a gene; V was cut back by 1 base and J by 4 bases. The chain's CDR3 is CASSEVGTVYGYTF. CDR3 nucleotides: TGTGCCAGCAGTGAAGTGGGGACAGTCTATGGCTACACCTTC.

The chain couples TRBV6-6 to TRBJ2-5, with D maybe TRBD1 (6 bases). This CDR3 is built from 15 residues. The V gene lost 6 bases and the J gene lost 2 bases, with 16 bases spanning the gap. In germline, CDR1 is MNHNY, CDR2 SVGAGI (reference sequence). This chain's CDR3 is CASRTGRILQETQYF. In nucleotides, the CDR3 is TGTGCCAGCAGAACAGGGAGAATACTACAAGAGACCCAGTACTTC.

This clone was counted between two and nine times. This chain joins TRBV11-2 and TRBJ1-2, with a tentative D call TRBD1 (6 bases). This CDR3 region has 16 residues. V was clipped by 0 bases and J by 2 bases, with 13 bases between them. Per germline, CDR1 SGHAT and CDR2 FQNNGV. CDR3 loop: CASSLDQGQPNYGYTF. Here the CDR3 DNA reads TGTGCCAGCAGCTTAGATCAGGGGCAGCCCAACTATGGCTACACCTTC.

The V and J genes are TRBV16 and TRBJ2-3; D call uncertain. The V end was cut by 5 bases, the J end by 1 base, with 16 bases between. In germline, CDR1 is KGHSY, CDR2 FQNENV. The CDR3 spans 16 residues. The CDR3 region has the DNA TGTGCCAGCAGCTCAAGCCGTACTGGTGGCACAGATACGCAGTATTTT. Residues: CASSSSRTGGTDTQYF.

This chain connects TRBV4-1 to TRBJ2-5; D remains ambiguous. The germline V gene has CDR1 MGHRA and CDR2 YSYEKL. Trimming took off 4 bases at V and 4 bases at J, with 16 bases between the two ends. The CDR3 has 15 residues. The CDR3 loop reads CASSLQPSGGETQYF. Here the CDR3 DNA reads TGCGCCAGCAGCCTCCAACCGAGTGGTGGAGAGACCCAGTACTTC.

The chain carries TRBV7-2 and TRBJ2-5; D is unclear. The germline CDR1 and CDR2 sequences are SGHTA and FQGNSA. The CDR3 is 15 residues long. Trimming cost V 1 base and J 5 bases, with 14 bases left between them. In DNA form, the CDR3 reads TGTGCCAGCAGCTTAGAGTCTAGGCCCGGGGAGACCCAGTACTTC. Its protein is CASSLESRPGETQYF.

The chain joins TRBV7-2 to TRBJ2-7, with a tentative D call TRBD2 (6 bases). Trimming left V 3 bases short and J 6 bases short, with 15 bases between. This CDR3 contains 14 residues. Per the germline V gene, CDR1 is SGHTA and CDR2 is FQGNSA. CDR3 residues: CASSFQGGDSEQYF. DNA of the CDR3: TGTGCCAGCAGCTTCCAGGGCGGGGATTCCGAGCAGTACTTC.

The chain employs TRBV30 and TRBJ2-5; TRBD1 aligns across 9 bases. The CDR3 is made up of 14 amino acids. The V segment lost 5 bases and the J segment 5 bases; nucleotides outside the gene matches: 9. Germline-derived CDR1 and CDR2 are GTSNPN and SVGIG (reference sequence). In DNA form, the CDR3 reads TGTGCCTGGGACCTACAGGGGGCGGGGGAGACCCAGTACTTC. This translates into CAWDLQGAGETQYF.

This clone has more than one count but fewer than ten. The gene calls are TRBV18 and TRBJ2-6; no definite D call. CDR1 is KGHSH, CDR2 LQKENI, per germline. V was pared by 6 bases and J by 1 base, with 7 bases between. The CDR3 is 14 residues long. CDR3 sequence (DNA): TGTGCCAGCTCTCCCATGTCTGGGGCCAACGTCCTGACTTTC. It is translated as CASSPMSGANVLTF.

V usage is TRBV5-6 and J usage is TRBJ2-1; no definite D call. The CDR3 length is 12 residues. Germline loops: CDR1 SGHDT, CDR2 YYEEEE. V was clipped by 1 base and J by 5 bases, with 4 bases between them. The CDR3: CASSLINNEQFF. The CDR3 region has the DNA TGTGCCAGCAGCTTGATCAACAATGAGCAGTTCTTC.

The chain has TRBV7-3 and TRBJ2-5, with 8 bases aligning to TRBD2. V shed 1 base, J shed 1 base, and the junction held 2 bases outside the gene matches. The CDR3 has 15 amino acids. Per germline, CDR1 SGHTA and CDR2 FQGTGA. The CDR3 DNA is TGTGCCAGCAGCTTAATGGGGACTAGCCAAGAGACCCAGTACTTC. This encodes CASSLMGTSQETQYF.

The sample holds one count of this clone. The V gene is TRBV19, the J gene TRBJ1-4, with a tentative D call TRBD1 (6 bases). The CDR3 runs to 15 residues. The V and J ends lost 6 bases and 0 bases respectively, with 11 bases between them. CDR1 and CDR2 from the germline V gene are LNHDA and SQIVND (reference sequence). DNA for the CDR3: TGTGCCAGTAGGACAGGCGCGGCAACTAATGAAAAACTGTTTTTT. It translates to CASRTGAATNEKLFF. Combining the CDR3 with reference TRBV19 and TRBJ1-4 gives the whole variable domain DGGITQSPKYLFRKEGQNVTLSCEQNLNHDAMYWYRQDPGQGLRLIYYSQIVNDFQKGDIAEGYSVSREKKESFPLTVTSAQKNPTAFYLCASRTGAATNEKLFFGSGTQLSVL.